This T cell receptor beta chain comes out of a study of shared clonotypes between healthy human individuals. Between the trimmed V and J ends, which lost 5 bases and 3 bases, there was a span of 8 bases. Germline V gene data show CDR1 as SGHTA and CDR2 as FQGNSA. The CDR3 extends over 12 amino acids. Libraries were prepared by immunoSEQ multiplex PCR; TCRdb keeps only in-frame clonotypes and omits some of them. The table has about 1.5 million clones, approximately 96% seen once. Sequenced: naive CD4+ T cells sorted from blood. Subset described: CD45RA+ positively selected. This sequence originates from a man aged 30 to 39 in good health. The chain links TRBV7-2 to TRBJ2-7, with D unresolved. The CDR3 region is CASSRNSYEQYF. The CDR3 nucleotides read TGTGCCAGCAGCCGAAACAGCTACGAGCAGTACTTC.